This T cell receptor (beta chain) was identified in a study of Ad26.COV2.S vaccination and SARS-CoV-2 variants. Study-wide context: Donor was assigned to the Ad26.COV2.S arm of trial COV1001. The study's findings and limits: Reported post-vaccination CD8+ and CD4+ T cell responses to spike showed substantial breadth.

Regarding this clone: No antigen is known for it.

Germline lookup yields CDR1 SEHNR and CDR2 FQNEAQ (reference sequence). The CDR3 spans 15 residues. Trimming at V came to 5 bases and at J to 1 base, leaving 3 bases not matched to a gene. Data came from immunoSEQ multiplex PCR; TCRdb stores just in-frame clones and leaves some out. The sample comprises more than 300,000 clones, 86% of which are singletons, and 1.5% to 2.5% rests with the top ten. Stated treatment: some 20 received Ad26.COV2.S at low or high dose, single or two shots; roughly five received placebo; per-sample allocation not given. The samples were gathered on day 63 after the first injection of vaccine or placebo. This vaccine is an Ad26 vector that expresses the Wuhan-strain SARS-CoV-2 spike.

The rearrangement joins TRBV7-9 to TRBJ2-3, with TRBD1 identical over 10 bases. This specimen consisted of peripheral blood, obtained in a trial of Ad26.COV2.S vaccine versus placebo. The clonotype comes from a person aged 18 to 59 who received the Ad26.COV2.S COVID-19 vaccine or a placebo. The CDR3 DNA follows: TGTGCCAGCAGCCCCGGGACAGGGGGCACAGATACGCAGTATTTT. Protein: CASSPGTGGTDTQYF.